This entry lists 8 T cell receptor beta chains sequenced from one sample in a study of OX40 agonist ivuxolimab in advanced cancers. Generated by immunoSEQ multiplex PCR, the TCRdb table keeps only in-frame clones and is missing some. The top ten clones hold 11% of a sample with over 70,000 clones, approximately 90% of them seen once. The sequenced sample was CD4+ or CD8+ T cells sorted from blood, obtained in a trial of the OX40 agonist ivuxolimab. The receptors derive from an adult with an advanced solid tumor such as melanoma, head and neck, liver or kidney cancer.

V gene TRBV2 combines with J gene TRBJ1-5, with TRBD1 identical over 7 bases. There are 13 residues in the CDR3. Germline V gene sequence: CDR1 SNHLY, CDR2 FYNNEI. V lost 9 bases to trimming and J lost 3 bases; unmatched junction nucleotides: 5. The CDR3 loop reads CASGQDPNQPQHF. In nucleotides, the CDR3 is TGTGCCAGTGGACAGGACCCCAATCAGCCCCAGCATTTT.

CDR3 sequence: CASSAPPGGAEQFF. The CDR3 region has the DNA TGTGCCAGCAGCGCCCCGCCTGGGGGGGCAGAGCAGTTCTTC. V and J are TRBV9 and TRBJ2-1; tentatively, D is TRBD2 (7 bases). The CDR3 runs 14 residues. Germline V gene lookup returns CDR1 SGDLS and CDR2 YYNGEE. V was cut by 3 bases and J by 10 bases, with 17 bases left in between.

CDR3 DNA sequence: TGTGCCACCCGGGGAGGCAATCAGCCCCAGCATTTT. Its translation: CATRGGNQPQHF. The chain carries TRBV19 and TRBJ1-5; D gene uncertain. Trimming stripped 10 bases from V and 2 bases from J, with 9 bases between. The CDR3 has 12 residues. The germline V gene encodes CDR1 LNHDA and CDR2 SQIVND (reference sequence).

The chain links TRBV6-6 to TRBJ2-5; D perhaps matches TRBD2 (5 bases). The last part of the DNA fits TRBJ2-7 better; the J call may be wrong. The CDR3 has 13 residues. Germline CDR1 and CDR2: MNHNY and SVGAGI (reference sequence). The chain's CDR3 is CASLGDPTYEQYF. CDR3 DNA: TGTGCCAGCCTCGGGGATCCCACCTACGAGCAGTACTTC.

The rearrangement links TRBV9 to TRBJ1-2; the match to TRBD1 covers 8 bases. The V gene's germline CDR1 is SGDLS and CDR2 YYNGEE. The CDR3 has 14 amino acids. V shed 3 bases, J shed 5 bases, and the junction held 6 bases outside the gene matches. In nucleotides, the CDR3 is TGTGCCAGCAGCGCCGGGACAGGTCTATATGGCTACACCTTC. Amino acids: CASSAGTGLYGYTF.

This chain connects TRBV6-4 to TRBJ1-1; D perhaps matches TRBD1 (5 bases). V lost 3 bases and J lost 1, with 6 bases in between. Germline CDR1 and CDR2: MRHNA and SNTAGT. This CDR3 region has 13 residues. DNA for the CDR3: TGTGCCAGCAGTGAAACAGGGAACACTGAAGCTTTCTTT. Encoded protein: CASSETGNTEAFF.

The table lists this clone with a count of one. The genes are TRBV9 and TRBJ2-2, with TRBD2 matching over 8 bases. Germline loops: CDR1 SGDLS, CDR2 YYNGEE. The J segment lost 2 bases and the V segment lost 3 bases, leaving 9 bases of the junction unmatched. The CDR3 is 17 amino acids. CDR3 loop: CASSARLLAVNTGELFF. In nucleotides, the CDR3 is TGTGCCAGCAGCGCGAGGCTACTAGCGGTAAACACCGGGGAGCTGTTTTTT.

The V and J genes are TRBV6-5 and TRBJ2-1; the D gene is possibly TRBD2 (6 bases). The CDR3 runs 12 residues. The germline V gene encodes CDR1 MNHEY and CDR2 SVGAGI. Between the trimmed V and J ends, which lost 4 bases and 9 bases, there was a span of 10 bases. The CDR3 DNA reads as TGTGCCAGCAGTTTACTCGGGGGTGAGCAGTTCTTC. Its protein is CASSLLGGEQFF.